These 25 T cell receptor beta chains were sequenced from one sample in a study of blood T cell repertoires in COVID-19. TCRdb keeps only in-frame clones here, not all; method: immunoSEQ multiplex PCR. This repertoire shows roughly 150,000 clones, around 82% found once; its top ten account for roughly 15%. Sequenced: peripheral blood. These TCRs come from a human donor with acute or convalescent COVID-19. The donor label of this sample is uncertain.

There are a few counts of this clone. DNA of the CDR3: TGCGCCAGCAGCCAAGATAGTGCGGCACTTAACTACGAGCAGTACTTC. It yields the protein CASSQDSAALNYEQYF. The genes are TRBV4-1 and TRBJ2-7, with unresolved D. Germline lookup yields CDR1 MGHRA and CDR2 YSYEKL. This CDR3 comprises 16 residues. With 0 bases removed from V and 3 bases from J, the gap between germline ends came to 15 bases.

This chain uses TRBV19 with TRBJ1-1, with TRBD1 identical over 8 bases. This CDR3 region has 14 residues. Germline CDR1 and CDR2: LNHDA and SQIVND (reference sequence). The trim removed 5 bases at V and 2 bases at J, leaving 4 bases unmatched. The CDR3 DNA is TGTGCCAGTAGTGCTGACAGGGGCAACACTGAAGCTTTCTTT. Its protein product is CASSADRGNTEAFF.

This chain links TRBV3-1 (or the pseudogene TRBV3-2) with TRBJ1-4, with TRBD1 matching 9 bases. Germline V gives CDR1 LGHDT, CDR2 YNNKEL (reference sequence). V lost 4 bases to trimming and J lost 0 bases; unmatched junction nucleotides: 9. The CDR3 sequence is 18 residues long. The chain's CDR3 is CASSPRGTGKSTNEKLFF. DNA of the CDR3: TGTGCCAGCAGCCCCAGGGGGACAGGGAAATCAACTAATGAAAAACTGTTTTTT.

The table lists this clone with a few counts. V and J are TRBV30 and TRBJ1-6; TRBD1 is a possible D gene (6 bases). The CDR3 covers 12 residues. V was pared by 7 bases and J by 6 bases, with 10 bases between. Germline values: CDR1 GTSNPN, CDR2 SVGIG (reference sequence). In nucleotides, the CDR3 is TGTGCCTCGGACAGAGCTAATTCACCCCTCCACTTT. The encoded protein is CASDRANSPLHF.

The chain employs TRBV3-1 (or the pseudogene TRBV3-2) and TRBJ1-2; TRBD1 matches at 8 bases. J was trimmed by 8 bases and V by 4 bases; bases with no gene match: 9. The CDR3 length is 14 residues. CDR1 is LGHDT, CDR2 YNNKEL, per germline (reference sequence). The CDR3 DNA follows: TGTGCCAGCAGCCTTATCCAGGGGGCTGGAGGCTACACCTTC. Protein: CASSLIQGAGGYTF.

There are a few counts of this clone. Written as DNA, the CDR3 is TGTGCCAGCAGTCCCAGGGGGCCCGGGGAGCTGTTTTTT. Its translation is CASSPRGPGELFF. V gene TRBV6-5 combines with J gene TRBJ2-2; 8 bases match TRBD1. V dropped 5 bases and J dropped 6; count of bases not matched to a gene: 2. CDR1 is MNHEY and CDR2 is SVGAGI in the germline V gene. CDR3 length: 13 residues.

This clone has only a few counts. V usage is TRBV19 and J usage is TRBJ1-6; the match to TRBD1 covers 10 bases. CDR3 size: 18 residues. J lost 7 bases, V lost 10 bases, and 19 bases had no gene match. The germline V gene has CDR1 LNHDA and CDR2 SQIVND (reference sequence). This CDR3 reads CATSDRGFSLGRNSPLHF. The CDR3 bases are TGTGCCACCTCGGACAGGGGGTTCTCCCTAGGTAGGAATTCACCCCTCCACTTT.

This chain links TRBV5-5 with TRBJ1-6; no definite D call. The CDR3 has 14 residues. Germline V gene sequence: CDR1 SGHKS, CDR2 YYEKEE (reference sequence). V dropped 2 bases and J dropped 6 bases, with 9 bases sitting between them. CDR3 loop: CASSFEGSNSPLHF. The CDR3 coding sequence is TGTGCCAGCAGCTTTGAGGGCAGTAATTCACCCCTCCACTTT. Complete variable domain (other parts from reference TRBV5-5 and TRBJ1-6): DAGVTQSPTHLIKTRGQQVTLRCSPISGHKSVSWYQQVLGQGPQFIFQYYEKEERGRGNFPDRFSARQFPNYSSELNVNALLLGDSALYLCASSFEGSNSPLHFGNGTRLTVT.

This clone was seen a single time. A clone one base away is much larger, so this may be a read error. Other DNA sequences within the sample encode an identical CDR3. V and J are TRBV5-5 and TRBJ1-6; D might be TRBD1 (5 bases). The V and J ends lost 0 bases and 1 base respectively, with 20 bases between them. CDR1 and CDR2 from the germline V gene are SGHKS and YYEKEE (reference sequence). The CDR3 contains 20 residues. CDR3 nucleotides: TGTGCCAGCAGCTTGGCCGGACAAGGCGGATTGGGGTCCTATAATTCACCCCTCCACTTT. This sequence encodes CASSLAGQGGLGSYNSPLHF.

The genes are TRBV10-3 and TRBJ2-7; a possible D gene is TRBD1 (6 bases). CDR1 is ENHRY, CDR2 SYGVKD, per germline. CDR3 length equals 15 residues. V gave up 0 bases and J gave up 3 bases, with 12 bases separating them. In DNA form, the CDR3 reads TGTGCCATCAGTGAGTCTGGGGGCGCGGTCTACGAGCAGTACTTC. Its translation: CAISESGGAVYEQYF.

The J gene is TRBJ2-5, the V gene TRBV6-5; D unresolved. Germline loops: CDR1 MNHEY, CDR2 SVGAGI. Between the trimmed V and J ends, which lost 5 bases and 1 base, there was a span of 8 bases. The CDR3 extends over 13 amino acids. The DNA for the CDR3 is TGTGCCAGCAGTCCCGGTGGCCAAGAGACCCAGTACTTC. Its translation: CASSPGGQETQYF.

The chain joins TRBV5-6 to TRBJ1-2; TRBD1 aligns across 7 bases. The CDR3 loop spans 13 amino acids. Germline loops: CDR1 SGHDT, CDR2 YYEEEE. V shed 4 bases and J 4 bases; nucleotides not matched to a gene: 4. The CDR3 coding sequence is TGTGCCAGCAGCCGCGACAGGGCCTATGGCTACACCTTC. Translation gives CASSRDRAYGYTF.

The CDR3 loop reads CASSGQGRSQIRNEQFF. CDR3 coding DNA: TGTGCCAGCAGCGGACAGGGGCGTTCACAAATTCGCAATGAGCAGTTCTTC. This chain joins TRBV7-2 and TRBJ2-1, with TRBD1 matching 9 bases. CDR1 is SGHTA and CDR2 is FQGNSA in the germline V gene. The V gene end was trimmed by 5 bases and the J gene end by 6 bases; junction bases not matched to a gene: 14. The CDR3 sequence is 17 residues long.

This clone has more than one count but fewer than ten. The J gene is TRBJ1-6, the V gene TRBV19, with D maybe TRBD1 (6 bases). Germline V CDR1 and CDR2: LNHDA, SQIVND (reference sequence). The CDR3 has 15 residues. V was cut by 5 bases and J by 7 bases, with 15 bases left in between. The CDR3 reads CASSVLGQRNSPLHF. CDR3 coding DNA: TGTGCCAGTAGTGTTCTCGGACAGCGCAATTCACCCCTCCACTTT.

This chain links TRBV19 with TRBJ1-1; a weak D match, TRBD1 (5 bases). The CDR3 contains 14 residues. Germline V gene sequence: CDR1 LNHDA, CDR2 SQIVND (reference sequence). V lost 3 bases and J lost 4, with 12 bases in between. This CDR3 is CASSIQGKGTEAFF. The DNA for the CDR3 is TGTGCCAGTAGTATTCAGGGTAAAGGCACTGAAGCTTTCTTT. Based on the CDR3 plus reference TRBV19 and TRBJ1-1, the full variable domain is DGGITQSPKYLFRKEGQNVTLSCEQNLNHDAMYWYRQDPGQGLRLIYYSQIVNDFQKGDIAEGYSVSREKKESFPLTVTSAQKNPTAFYLCASSIQGKGTEAFFGQGTRLTVV.

V gene TRBV6-2 or TRBV6-3 combines with J gene TRBJ1-1, with unresolved D. V lost 5 bases and J 5 bases, leaving 6 bases between the germline ends. Germline lookup yields CDR1 MNHEY and CDR2 SVGEGT. The length of the CDR3 is 11 residues. The CDR3: CASSKITEAFF. The CDR3 DNA reads as TGTGCCAGCAGTAAAATAACTGAAGCTTTCTTT.

The gene calls are TRBV7-9 and TRBJ2-7, with 7 bases aligning to TRBD1. CDR3 length: 13 amino acids. Germline V CDR1 and CDR2: SEHNR, FQNEAQ (reference sequence). V was pared by 6 bases and J by 2 bases, with 4 bases of the junction left unmatched. The CDR3 is CASRPGTAYEQYF. In nucleotides, the CDR3 is TGTGCCAGCAGGCCCGGGACAGCCTACGAGCAGTACTTC. Together with reference TRBV7-9 and TRBJ2-7, the CDR3 gives the full variable domain: DTGVSQNPRHKITKRGQNVTFRCDPISEHNRLYWYRQTLGQGPEFLTYFQNEAQLEKSRLLSDRFSAERPKGSFSTLEIQRTEQGDSAMYLCASRPGTAYEQYFGPGTRLTVT.

The chain couples TRBV5-1 to TRBJ1-2; TRBD1 aligns across 8 bases. The CDR3 totals 14 residues. Germline CDR1 SGHRS, CDR2 YFSETQ. V was clipped by 4 bases and J by 4 bases; unmatched bases: 6. The chain's CDR3 is CASSPEGQVYGYTF. CDR3 in DNA: TGCGCCAGCAGCCCGGAGGGACAGGTCTATGGCTACACCTTC. Together with reference TRBV5-1 and TRBJ1-2, the CDR3 gives the full variable domain: KAGVTQTPRYLIKTRGQQVTLSCSPISGHRSVSWYQQTPGQGLQFLFEYFSETQRNKGNFPGRFSGRQFSNSRSEMNVSTLELGDSALYLCASSPEGQVYGYTFGSGTRLTVV.

J is TRBJ1-2 and V is TRBV18; 9 bases agree with TRBD1. The trim removed 4 bases at V and 6 bases at J, leaving 6 bases unmatched. The CDR3 is 14 residues long. The germline gives CDR1 KGHSH, CDR2 LQKENI. CDR3 bases: TGTGCCAGCTCACTTTCCGGGACAGGGAATGGCTACACCTTC. Translating it yields CASSLSGTGNGYTF.

V usage is TRBV6-2 or TRBV6-3 and J usage is TRBJ2-3, with 16 nucleotides matching TRBD2. This CDR3 spans 19 amino acids. Germline CDR1 MNHEY, CDR2 SVGEGT. The J segment lost 1 base and the V segment lost 5 bases, leaving 9 bases of the junction unmatched. DNA of the CDR3: TGTGCCAGCAGTCTCATCCCGGGACTAGCGGGGGGGGGCACAGATACGCAGTATTTT. Amino acids: CASSLIPGLAGGGTDTQYF.

The chain employs TRBV6-6 and TRBJ1-5; 7 bases align to TRBD1. Looked up from germline, CDR1 is MNHNY and CDR2 is SVGAGI (reference sequence). V was pared by 5 bases and J by 4 bases, with 8 bases of the junction left unmatched. The CDR3 has 15 residues. CDR3 in amino acids: CASSPWGTENQPQHF. The CDR3 DNA follows: TGTGCCAGCAGTCCCTGGGGGACAGAAAATCAGCCCCAGCATTTT.

The chain employs TRBV2 and TRBJ1-2; D is unresolved. The V and J ends lost 4 bases and 8 bases respectively, with 20 bases between them. In germline, CDR1 is SNHLY, CDR2 FYNNEI. The CDR3 has 15 residues. The CDR3 bases are TGTGCCAGCAGTGCCCTAGTCGGGTCCCGAGGCGGCTACACCTTC. Translation: CASSALVGSRGGYTF.

This clone came up once. The rearrangement uses TRBV5-6 and TRBJ1-2; D uncertain. CDR1 SGHDT and CDR2 YYEEEE come from the germline V gene. This CDR3 is 14 amino acids long. V was trimmed by 1 base and J by 7 bases, leaving 14 bases between them. The CDR3 loop reads CASSLWGVPGGYTF. CDR3 in DNA: TGTGCCAGCAGCTTGTGGGGAGTCCCAGGTGGCTACACCTTC.

The V gene is TRBV19, the J gene TRBJ1-2; D is uncertain. Germline CDR1 reads LNHDA; CDR2 reads SQIVND (reference sequence). V dropped 1 base and J dropped 4 bases, with 13 bases sitting between them. There are 15 residues in the CDR3. The CDR3 DNA is TGTGCCAGTAGTATAGTACAGTCGCCAGGCTATGGCTACACCTTC. It encodes CASSIVQSPGYGYTF.

This chain connects TRBV18 to TRBJ2-7; 15 positions match TRBD2. This CDR3 comprises 18 residues. Per the germline V gene, CDR1 is KGHSH and CDR2 is LQKENI. The J segment lost 0 bases and the V segment lost 3 bases, leaving 6 bases of the junction unmatched. The CDR3 region is CASSPGLAGGVSSYEQYF. DNA of the CDR3: TGTGCCAGCTCACCCGGACTAGCGGGGGGGGTGAGCTCCTACGAGCAGTACTTC.